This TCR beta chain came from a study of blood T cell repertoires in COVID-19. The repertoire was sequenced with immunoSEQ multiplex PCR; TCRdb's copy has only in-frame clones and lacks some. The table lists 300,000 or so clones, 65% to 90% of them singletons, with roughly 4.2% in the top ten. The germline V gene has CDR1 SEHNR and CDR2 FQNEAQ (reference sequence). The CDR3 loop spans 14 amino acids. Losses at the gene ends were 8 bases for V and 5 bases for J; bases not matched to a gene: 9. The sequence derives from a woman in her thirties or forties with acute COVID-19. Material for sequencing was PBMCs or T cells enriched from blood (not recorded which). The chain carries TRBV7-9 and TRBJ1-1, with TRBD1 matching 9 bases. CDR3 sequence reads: CASRSTGGRTEAFF. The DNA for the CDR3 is TGTGCCAGCCGCTCCACAGGGGGCAGGACTGAAGCTTTCTTT.